Listed below are T cell receptor beta chains from one sample, sequenced in a study of cytomegalovirus exposure and HLA in healthy donors. Profiling relied on immunoSEQ multiplex PCR, and the TCRdb table lists in-frame clones only, not all of them. Counted here are 110,000 or so clones, 70% to 80% occurring once; the ten biggest clones make up around 4.9%. The sample consisted of PBMCs. The source is a man aged 45-60 years in good health and CMV-seropositive. Each CDR3 is given with its conserved first and last residue. The D gene is left open where the match is weak. The size entry is marked missing in some rows and otherwise reads once, few, many or a size class.

>-|TRBJ2-7|-|TRBV10-1
CARASRMGF
TGCGCCAGAGCTAGTAGAATGGGCTTC
>-|TRBJ1-1|-|TRBV6-1
CASRPVGASEAFF
TGTGCCAGCAGGCCGGTGGGGGCGTCTGAAGCTTTCTTT
>-|TRBJ2-7|TRBD1|TRBV5-6
CASSPGTGAYEQYF
TGTGCCAGCAGCCCCGGGACAGGTGCCTACGAGCAGTACTTC
>-|TRBJ2-7|-|TRBV12-5
CASGPGQTRYEQYF
TGTGCTAGTGGTCCCGGACAGACCCGCTACGAGCAGTACTTC
>-|TRBJ2-7|-|TRBV18
CASSPGQSEQYF
TGTGCCAGCTCACCGGGACAAAGCGAGCAGTACTTC
>-|TRBJ2-7|-|TRBV7-2
CASSLMSGQGYEQYF
TGTGCCAGCAGCTTAATGTCGGGACAAGGTTACGAGCAGTACTTC
>-|TRBJ1-1|-|TRBV7-2
CASSFSFFNTEAFF
TGTGCCAGCAGCTTTTCTTTCTTCAACACTGAAGCTTTCTTT
>-|TRBJ1-2|-|TRBV5-4
CASSLGLGGRGVGNYGYTF
TGTGCCAGCAGCTTAGGACTCGGAGGCAGGGGTGTCGGTAACTATGGCTACACCTTC
>few|TRBJ1-2|TRBD1|TRBV4-3
CASSQEGTGGLYGYTF
TGCGCCAGCAGCCAAGAGGGGACAGGGGGTCTCTATGGCTACACCTTC
>-|TRBJ2-1|TRBD2|TRBV5-1
CASSPGGSGGHNEQFF
TGCGCCAGCAGCCCCGGGGGTAGCGGGGGACACAATGAGCAGTTCTTC
>-|TRBJ1-5|TRBD1|TRBV7-2
CASSRDRGSNQPQHF
TGTGCCAGCAGCCGGGACAGGGGCTCCAATCAGCCCCAGCATTTT
>-|TRBJ2-3|TRBD2|TRBV5-1
CASSLAWRGGRTDTQYF
TGCGCCAGCAGCTTGGCCTGGCGGGGGGGTAGAACAGATACGCAGTATTTT
>once|TRBJ1-1|TRBD1|TRBV2
CASSQQGDTEAFF
TGTGCCAGCAGTCAACAGGGGGACACTGAAGCTTTCTTT
>once|TRBJ1-2|TRBD1|TRBV19
CASTAGDRPLYGYTF
TGTGCCAGTACCGCTGGGGACAGACCTTTATATGGCTACACCTTC
>-|TRBJ2-6|-|TRBV27
CASRPQGGGANVLTF
TGTGCCAGCAGGCCCCAAGGGGGAGGGGCCAACGTCCTGACTTTC
>-|TRBJ1-2|-|TRBV18
CASSPFGGDYTF
TGTGCCAGCTCTCCTTTTGGAGGCGACTACACCTTC
>-|TRBJ2-1|TRBD2|TRBV7-2
CASSSSSGSFSYEQFF
TGTGCCAGCAGCTCCTCGAGCGGGAGTTTTTCCTATGAGCAGTTCTTC
>once|TRBJ2-7|TRBD2|TRBV19
CASRPHRGVRLEAGEQYF
TGTGCCAGTAGACCTCATCGGGGGGTAAGGCTAGAAGCGGGAGAGCAGTACTTC
>few|TRBJ2-1|-|TRBV11-2
CASSLDPRREQFF
TGTGCCAGCAGCTTAGATCCGCGGCGGGAGCAGTTCTTC
>few|TRBJ2-7|-|TRBV7-9
CASSFDSYEQYF
TGTGCCAGCAGCTTTGACAGCTACGAGCAGTACTTC
>-|TRBJ2-5|-|TRBV2
CASSEYSVAQETQYF
TGTGCCAGCAGTGAATATTCTGTAGCACAAGAGACCCAGTACTTC
>-|TRBJ2-5|-|TRBV5-1
CASSQGQTVQETQYF
TGCGCCAGCAGCCAAGGACAGACAGTCCAAGAGACCCAGTACTTC
>-|TRBJ2-1|TRBD2|TRBV7-2
CASSPRTSWGLGSEQFF
TGTGCCAGCAGCCCCCGGACTAGTTGGGGTCTCGGTAGCGAGCAGTTCTTC